This T cell receptor beta chain was retrieved from a study of blood T cell repertoires in COVID-19. Data came from immunoSEQ multiplex PCR; TCRdb stores just in-frame clones and leaves some out. The repertoire consists of about 200,000 clones, with roughly four fifths occurring once and the leading ten covering 7.5%. Trimming took off 4 bases at V and 5 bases at J, with 11 bases between the two ends. Germline CDR1 SGHVS, CDR2 FNYEAQ. This CDR3 is 13 amino acids long. This receptor was obtained from a man aged 40-49 years who had recovered from COVID-19. The sample taken for sequencing was PBMCs or T cells enriched from blood (not recorded which). The chain joins TRBV7-6 to TRBJ2-5, with D unclear. Written as DNA, the CDR3 is TGTGCCAGCAGCTCGAGGTTAAGTGAGACCCAGTACTTC. Encoded protein: CASSSRLSETQYF. Variable domain in full (rest from reference TRBV7-6 and TRBJ2-5): GAGVSQSPRYKVTKRGQDVALRCDPISGHVSLYWYRQALGQGPEFLTYFNYEAQQDKSGLPNDRFSAERPEGSISTLTIQRTEQRDSAMYRCASSSRLSETQYFGPGTRLLVL.